A single sample gave rise to the 25 T cell receptor beta chains below, sequenced in a study of blood T cell repertoires in COVID-19. Clones were sequenced by immunoSEQ multiplex PCR, and TCRdb holds only the in-frame ones, with some missing. The table includes approximately 150,000 clones, more than 65% detected once. Sequenced input: peripheral blood. The receptors derive from a woman aged 55-70 years with COVID-19, enrolled during active disease.

This chain uses TRBV3-1 (or the pseudogene TRBV3-2) with TRBJ1-1; perhaps TRBD1 as D (5 bases). V lost 2 bases and J 4 bases, leaving 8 bases between the germline ends. The CDR3 extends over 13 amino acids. Germline CDR1 reads LGHDT; CDR2 reads YNNKEL (reference sequence). Written as DNA, the CDR3 is TGTGCCAGCAGCCAACAGGGTGGCACTGAAGCTTTCTTT. Encoded protein: CASSQQGGTEAFF.

The chain has TRBV5-5 and TRBJ2-6, with D perhaps matching TRBD1 (6 bases). V gave up 3 bases and J gave up 3 bases, with 13 bases separating them. Per germline, CDR1 SGHKS and CDR2 YYEKEE (reference sequence). CDR3 length: 16 residues. DNA of the CDR3: TGTGCCAGCAGCTCCCAGGGGCCTCATGGGGCCAACGTCCTGACTTTC. Encoded protein: CASSSQGPHGANVLTF.

The chain links TRBV19 to TRBJ2-1, with 10 bases lining up with TRBD2. The CDR3 covers 15 residues. The V and J ends lost 3 bases and 5 bases, in that order; junction bases with no gene match: 4. Germline V gene data show CDR1 as LNHDA and CDR2 as SQIVND (reference sequence). CDR3 sequence: CASSISSGSHNEQFF. The DNA for the CDR3 is TGTGCCAGTAGTATCTCTAGCGGGAGTCACAATGAGCAGTTCTTC.

This chain links TRBV7-9 with TRBJ2-5, with 10 bases matching TRBD2. V gave up 5 bases and J gave up 3 bases; unmatched junction bases: 6. The CDR3 loop spans 15 amino acids. The germline CDR1 and CDR2 sequences are SEHNR and FQNEAQ (reference sequence). CDR3 sequence reads: CASSAPLAGEETQYF. The CDR3 nucleotides read TGTGCCAGCAGCGCTCCCCTAGCGGGAGAAGAGACCCAGTACTTC.

The chain joins TRBV19 to TRBJ2-5; D remains unclear. Between the trimmed V and J ends, which lost 3 bases and 5 bases, there was a span of 13 bases. Germline V gene lookup returns CDR1 LNHDA and CDR2 SQIVND (reference sequence). CDR3 size: 14 residues. CDR3: CASSIAGLGETQYF. The CDR3 DNA reads as TGTGCCAGTAGTATCGCAGGATTGGGCGAGACCCAGTACTTC.

The gene calls are TRBV19 and TRBJ1-3, with 9 nucleotides matching TRBD1. The germline gives CDR1 LNHDA, CDR2 SQIVND (reference sequence). The CDR3 extends over 15 amino acids. V gave up 4 bases and J gave up 3 bases; unmatched junction bases: 4. CDR3 sequence: CASSKGTGYGNTIYF. For the CDR3, the DNA is TGTGCCAGTAGTAAGGGGACAGGGTATGGAAACACCATATATTTT.

The rearrangement uses TRBV29-1 and TRBJ1-1; perhaps TRBD1 as D (5 bases). The ends were cut back, 7 bases at V and 1 base at J, with 13 bases in the middle. Germline V lookup: CDR1 SQVTM, CDR2 ANQGSEA. The CDR3 has 13 residues. In DNA form, the CDR3 reads TGCAGCGCCGCGGGGAGGGGGAACACTGAAGCTTTCTTT. Its translation is CSAAGRGNTEAFF. The whole variable domain, filled in from reference TRBV29-1 and TRBJ1-1, reads SAVISQKPSRDICQRGTSLTIQCQVDSQVTMMFWYRQQPGQSLTLIATANQGSEATYESGFVIDKFPISRPNLTFSTLTVSNMSPEDSSIYLCSAAGRGNTEAFFGQGTRLTVV.

This chain uses TRBV27 with TRBJ1-5; D is unclear. The CDR3 is made up of 16 amino acids. Trimming left V 1 base short and J 1 base short, with 11 bases between. Looked up from germline, CDR1 is MNHEY and CDR2 is SMNVEV (reference sequence). The CDR3 DNA is TGTGCCAGCAGTTTATTTGCAGGCTGGAGCAATCAGCCCCAGCATTTT. Encoded protein: CASSLFAGWSNQPQHF.

The chain has TRBV28 and TRBJ1-1; a possible D gene is TRBD1 (5 bases). The germline CDR1 and CDR2 sequences are MDHEN and SYDVKM. The CDR3 covers 15 residues. V was cut by 1 base and J by 4 bases, with 13 bases left in between. CDR3: CASSLFLTATTEAFF. The CDR3 nucleotides read TGTGCCAGCAGTTTATTCTTGACAGCTACCACTGAAGCTTTCTTT.

This sequence joins TRBV7-9 and TRBJ1-4, with 8 positions matching TRBD1. The V gene's germline CDR1 is SEHNR and CDR2 FQNEAQ (reference sequence). The trim removed 4 bases at V and 8 bases at J, leaving 12 bases unmatched. This CDR3 region has 16 residues. The CDR3 region is CASSSGFGTGSEKLFF. The CDR3 DNA sequence: TGTGCCAGCAGCTCCGGTTTCGGGACAGGATCCGAAAAACTGTTTTTT.

The chain recombines TRBV5-4 with TRBJ2-2; TRBD1 aligns across 8 bases. The CDR3 totals 15 residues. CDR1 and CDR2 (germline): SGHNT, YYREEE (reference sequence). Germline trimming cut 5 bases from V and 4 bases from J; bases unmatched to any gene: 7. The CDR3 DNA reads TGTGCCAGCAGACAGGACAGGGCGGGCACCGGGGAGCTGTTTTTT. It codes for CASRQDRAGTGELFF.

This rearrangement joins TRBV20-1 to TRBJ2-6; D not resolved. V was trimmed by 3 bases and J by 4 bases, leaving 7 bases between them. The CDR3 covers 13 residues. Germline CDR1 is DFQATT and CDR2 is SNEGSKA (reference sequence). DNA for the CDR3: TGCAGTGCTAGTCCCTCCGGGGCCAACGTCCTGACTTTC. This sequence encodes CSASPSGANVLTF.

The rearrangement links TRBV19 to TRBJ2-7, with 8 bases matching TRBD1. This CDR3 spans 16 amino acids. V dropped 5 bases and J dropped 1; count of bases not matched to a gene: 10. Looked up from germline, CDR1 is LNHDA and CDR2 is SQIVND (reference sequence). CDR3 amino acids: CASSPRLGQGSYEQYF. The CDR3 DNA sequence: TGTGCCAGTAGTCCGCGCCTAGGACAGGGATCCTACGAGCAGTACTTC.

This chain joins TRBV29-1 and TRBJ2-7, with TRBD1 matching 8 bases. The CDR3 is made up of 13 amino acids. The V gene end was trimmed by 6 bases and the J gene end by 6 bases; junction bases not matched to a gene: 10. In germline, CDR1 is SQVTM, CDR2 ANQGSEA. CDR3 DNA sequence: TGCAGCGTCGCGGACAGGGTTTTATCCGAGCAGTACTTC. As protein: CSVADRVLSEQYF.

This chain links TRBV6-4 with TRBJ2-2; the D gene is possibly TRBD2 (6 bases). This CDR3 is 14 amino acids long. Germline CDR1 is MRHNA and CDR2 is SNTAGT. V lost 0 bases, J lost 5 bases, and 7 bases lay in between. CDR3 DNA: TGTGCCAGCAGTGACTCTGGAGGGACCGGGGAGCTGTTTTTT. Protein: CASSDSGGTGELFF.

This sequence joins TRBV6-5 and TRBJ2-7; perhaps TRBD1 as D (5 bases). This CDR3 comprises 14 residues. Between the trimmed V and J ends, which lost 7 bases and 6 bases, there was a span of 19 bases. The germline gives CDR1 MNHEY, CDR2 SVGAGI. Written as DNA, the CDR3 is TGTGCCAGCACCCTGGACAAGGTTATCTCCGAGCAGTACTTC. Residues: CASTLDKVISEQYF.

The rearrangement uses TRBV14 and TRBJ1-6; TRBD1 aligns across 7 bases. The CDR3 is made up of 15 amino acids. CDR1 is SGHDN, CDR2 FVKESK, per germline. J gave up 10 bases and V 4 bases, and 10 bases lay outside the gene matches. CDR3 in DNA: TGTGCCAGCAGCCTTTTCTCAGGGGGAAACTCACCCCTCCACTTT. Translated: CASSLFSGGNSPLHF.

V is TRBV3-1 (or the pseudogene TRBV3-2) and J is TRBJ1-1, with D tentatively TRBD1 (6 bases). The CDR3 is 14 amino acids. The germline V and J ends were trimmed by 1 base and 7 bases, with 13 bases remaining between them. Germline V CDR1 and CDR2: LGHDT, YNNKEL (reference sequence). The CDR3 DNA sequence: TGTGCCAGCAGCCAAGGCGAAAGGACAGTTGAAGCTTTCTTT. Translation: CASSQGERTVEAFF.

V usage is TRBV21-1 and J usage is TRBJ1-2. TRBV21-1 is listed as a pseudogene. This CDR3 is 18 amino acids long. CDR3: CASSKPVKQKLGAYGYTF. As DNA, the CDR3 is TGTGCCAGCAGCAAACCCGTCAAACAGAAACTAGGCGCCTATGGCTACACCTTC.

V and J are TRBV7-2 and TRBJ1-5, with D unclear. This CDR3 comprises 13 residues. Trimming took 5 bases from V and 9 from J, leaving 14 bases between them. Looked up from germline, CDR1 is SGHTA and CDR2 is FQGNSA. The CDR3 region is CASSLQRRRPQHF. CDR3 nucleotide sequence: TGTGCCAGCAGCCTACAAAGGAGGCGGCCCCAGCATTTT.

This clone was observed a few times. The V gene is TRBV14, the J gene TRBJ2-2, with a possible D match to TRBD2 (6 bases). The CDR3 is 17 residues long. Trimming removed 0 bases at V and 5 bases at J, with 16 bases between. Germline lookup yields CDR1 SGHDN and CDR2 FVKESK. CDR3 amino acids: CASSQDGTGVGTGELFF. CDR3 nucleotide sequence: TGTGCCAGCAGCCAAGATGGTACGGGAGTCGGGACCGGGGAGCTGTTTTTT.

V is TRBV9 and J is TRBJ1-4, with 10 bases fitting TRBD1. The CDR3 runs 15 residues. Trimming removed 2 bases from V and 5 bases from J; junction bases left unmatched: 3. CDR1 is SGDLS, CDR2 YYNGEE, per germline. This CDR3 is CASSVGTGENEKLFF. Here the CDR3 DNA reads TGTGCCAGCAGCGTCGGGACAGGGGAGAATGAAAAACTGTTTTTT.

The chain links TRBV7-2 to TRBJ2-3; 9 nucleotides match TRBD1. Germline-derived CDR1 and CDR2 are SGHTA and FQGNSA. Trimming took 6 bases from V and 6 from J; bases not matched to a gene: 4. The CDR3 contains 13 residues. CDR3 loop: CASSWTGEDTQYF. The CDR3 DNA reads as TGTGCCAGCAGTTGGACAGGGGAGGATACGCAGTATTTT.

The rearrangement uses TRBV19 and TRBJ2-3; 14 bases line up with TRBD2. Unmatched junction bases numbered 12, after V lost 4 bases and J lost 3 bases. This CDR3 has 19 amino acids. CDR1 and CDR2 (germline): LNHDA, SQIVND (reference sequence). This chain's CDR3 is CASSTRFGTSGRGTDTQYF. DNA of the CDR3: TGTGCCAGTAGTACCAGATTTGGGACTAGCGGGAGAGGGACAGATACGCAGTATTTT.

The chain has TRBV4-2 and TRBJ2-7, with 12 bases fitting TRBD2. The germline CDR1 and CDR2 sequences are LGHNA and YNFKEQ. This CDR3 has 14 amino acids. Trimming took 4 bases from V and 3 from J; bases not matched to a gene: 1. The CDR3, as DNA: TGTGCCAGCAGCCCGGGACTAGCGGGCTACGAGCAGTACTTC. Its protein product is CASSPGLAGYEQYF.